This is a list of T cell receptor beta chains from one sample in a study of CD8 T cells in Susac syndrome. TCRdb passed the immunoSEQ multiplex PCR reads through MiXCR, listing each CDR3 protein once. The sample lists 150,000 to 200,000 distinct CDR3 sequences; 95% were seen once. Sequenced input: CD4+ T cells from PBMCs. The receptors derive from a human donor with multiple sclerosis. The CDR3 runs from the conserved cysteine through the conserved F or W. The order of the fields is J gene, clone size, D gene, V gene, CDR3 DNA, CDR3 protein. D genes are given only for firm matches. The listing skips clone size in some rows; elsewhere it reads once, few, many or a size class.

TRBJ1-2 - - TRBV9 TGTGCCAGCAGCGTAGACAATTCCTATGGCTACACCTTC CASSVDNSYGYTF
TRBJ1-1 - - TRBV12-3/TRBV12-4 TGTGCCAGCAGGCCTCAAATGAACACTGAAGCTTTCTTT CASRPQMNTEAFF
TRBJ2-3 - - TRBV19 TGTGCCAGTAGTAACCTCAGGGAAAGCACAGATACGCAGTATTTT CASSNLRESTDTQYF
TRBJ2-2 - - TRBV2 TGTGCCAGCAGTTTCTTCCCTTTACAGAGCTCCCAGAACACCGGGGAGCTGTTTTTT CASSFFPLQSSQNTGELFF
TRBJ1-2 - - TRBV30 TGTGCCTGGAGTCAGACGGGTTATGGCTACACCTTC CAWSQTGYGYTF
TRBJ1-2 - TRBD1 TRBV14 TGTGCCAGCAGCCAGACGGCGGGACAGGGGATGAGGAACTATGGCTACACCTTC CASSQTAGQGMRNYGYTF
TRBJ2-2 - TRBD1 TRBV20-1 TGCAGTGCAAGGGACAGGGGACTTCCTGGCGCCGGGGAGCTGTTTTTT CSARDRGLPGAGELFF
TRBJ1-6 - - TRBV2 TGTGCCAGCACGGCCCACAGGGAAAATTCACCCCTCCACTTT CASTAHRENSPLHF
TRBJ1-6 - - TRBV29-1 TGCAGCGTTGAAGATGGTCTGGGGGGACCCCTCCACTTT CSVEDGLGGPLHF
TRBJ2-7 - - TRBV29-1 TGCAGCGTTGCGGCAGGGTGGGACGAGCAGTACTTC CSVAAGWDEQYF
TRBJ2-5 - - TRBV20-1 TGCAGTGCTAGCCTCGCGAGGGGGGGCGAGAGGGAGACCCAGTACTTC CSASLARGGERETQYF
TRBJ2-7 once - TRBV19 TGTGCCAGTAGTTCCGGCAACTACGAGCAGTACTTC CASSSGNYEQYF
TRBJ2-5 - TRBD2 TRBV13 TGTGCCAGCAGCTCCGCCCCGGGAGCGGGGCCTAAAGAGACCCAGTACTTC CASSSAPGAGPKETQYF
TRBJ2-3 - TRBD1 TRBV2 TGTGCCAGCAGTTTAAGGGACAGAGCTTCAGACACGCAGTATTTT CASSLRDRASDTQYF
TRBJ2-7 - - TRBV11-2 TGTGCCAGCAGTTTCGATCCGAGGGAGCAGTACTTC CASSFDPREQYF
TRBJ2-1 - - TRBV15 TGTGCCACCAGCAGAGATTCCTGGGGGTCGAATGAGCAGTTCTTC CATSRDSWGSNEQFF
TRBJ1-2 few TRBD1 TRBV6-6 TGTGCCAGCAGTTCACAGGGGGCGCAAGGCTACACCTTC CASSSQGAQGYTF
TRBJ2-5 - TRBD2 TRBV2 TGTGCCAGCAGTGAACGTAGCGGGGGGGCGGAGACCCAGTACTTC CASSERSGGAETQYF
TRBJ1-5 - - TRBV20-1 TGCAGTGCTAGAATGGCCGAGGGGAGCCAGCCCCAGCATTTT CSARMAEGSQPQHF
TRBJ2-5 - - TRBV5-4 TGTGCCAGCAGCCCGGGCCGGGGGGCGTTAGATACCCAGTACTTC CASSPGRGALDTQYF